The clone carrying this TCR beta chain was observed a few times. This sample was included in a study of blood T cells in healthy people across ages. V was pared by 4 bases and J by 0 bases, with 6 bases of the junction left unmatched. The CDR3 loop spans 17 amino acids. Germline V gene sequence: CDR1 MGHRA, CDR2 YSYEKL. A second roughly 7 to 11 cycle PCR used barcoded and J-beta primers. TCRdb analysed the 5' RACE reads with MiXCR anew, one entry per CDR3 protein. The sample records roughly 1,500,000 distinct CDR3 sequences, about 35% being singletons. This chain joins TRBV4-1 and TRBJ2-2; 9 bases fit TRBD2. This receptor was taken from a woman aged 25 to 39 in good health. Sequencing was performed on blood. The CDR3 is CASSPRLAVANTGELFF. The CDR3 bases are TGCGCCAGCAGCCCCCGACTAGCGGTCGCGAACACCGGGGAGCTGTTTTTT.